The rows below give T cell receptor beta chains drawn from one sample of a study of blood T cell repertoires in COVID-19. Clones were read by immunoSEQ multiplex PCR, and TCRdb kept only the in-frame ones, dropping some. Of about 320,000 clones in the sample, 90% were seen once. The sequencing input was PBMCs or T cells enriched from blood (not recorded which). All receptors come from a woman aged 25 to 45 who had been exposed to COVID-19. The CDR3 runs from the conserved cysteine through the conserved F or W.

v_call: TRBV25-1; cdr3_aa: CASSETGATQPQHF
v_call: TRBV6-4; cdr3_aa: CASSGVRGTEAFF
v_call: TRBV13; cdr3_aa: CASSLIRGPSYYEQYF
v_call: TRBV15; cdr3_aa: CATSRVAGRSSYNEQFF
v_call: TRBV4-1; cdr3_aa: CASSQDQGVTQYF
v_call: TRBV29-1; cdr3_aa: CSVKILDSGYGYTF
v_call: TRBV6-5; cdr3_aa: CASRASGGSGEEQYF
v_call: TRBV5-1; cdr3_aa: CASSFALAGGTSPDTQYF
v_call: TRBV27; cdr3_aa: CASRIGVGNQPQHF
v_call: TRBV4-1; cdr3_aa: CASSPTGTGGTGELFF
v_call: TRBV4-3; cdr3_aa: CASSPERGNSPLHF
v_call: TRBV11-2; cdr3_aa: CASSLKRTGNTEAFF
v_call: TRBV15; cdr3_aa: CATSGGQTFNQPQHF
v_call: TRBV2; cdr3_aa: CASEDPHGLAGGPSQETQYF
v_call: TRBV6-2/TRBV6-3; cdr3_aa: CASSYQLGQGDYEQYF
v_call: TRBV28; cdr3_aa: CATWGLDGYTF
v_call: TRBV4-3; cdr3_aa: CASSRSGHTQETQYF
v_call: TRBV4-3; cdr3_aa: CASSQTYTDTQYF
v_call: TRBV4-2; cdr3_aa: CASSLGYQPQHF
v_call: TRBV5-6; cdr3_aa: CASSLGIGAGWHTF
v_call: TRBV5-1; cdr3_aa: CASSLLQMNTEAFF
v_call: TRBV6-2/TRBV6-3; cdr3_aa: CASSPDRAKGYGYTF
v_call: TRBV19; cdr3_aa: CASSIVLAYDYGYTF
v_call: TRBV7-9; cdr3_aa: CASSSTQGSLSYEQYF
v_call: TRBV5-6; cdr3_aa: CASSWMETGNYGYTF
v_call: TRBV11-2; cdr3_aa: CASSLTGGDQPQHF
v_call: TRBV10-3; cdr3_aa: CAIIKTGGNTEAFF
v_call: TRBV2; cdr3_aa: CASRETPANTGELFF
v_call: TRBV9; cdr3_aa: CASSVAWGQTYEQYF
v_call: TRBV5-6; cdr3_aa: CASSLREGADTQYF
v_call: TRBV13; cdr3_aa: CASSSPVPRTGGIYEQFF
v_call: TRBV24-1; cdr3_aa: CATSDLFRGQQSGANVLTF
v_call: TRBV6-5; cdr3_aa: CASRIQGAMTGELFF
v_call: TRBV3-1/TRBV3-2; cdr3_aa: CASILAGELFF
v_call: TRBV9; cdr3_aa: CASSVEGLAGKNEQFF
v_call: TRBV3-1/TRBV3-2; cdr3_aa: CASSIGQSTYNEQFF
v_call: TRBV5-1; cdr3_aa: CASSSDERGAFF
v_call: TRBV6-2/TRBV6-3; cdr3_aa: CASSATGGAYNEQFF
v_call: TRBV7-3; cdr3_aa: CASSPQGSGDYEQYF
v_call: TRBV5-8; cdr3_aa: CASSLGTAGGYGYTF
v_call: TRBV5-6; cdr3_aa: CASSFMRGYTF
v_call: TRBV6-5; cdr3_aa: CATLDRANTGELFF
v_call: TRBV27; cdr3_aa: CASSPRDRSYSNQPQHF
v_call: TRBV2; cdr3_aa: CASSEPGGNYGYTF
v_call: TRBV4-1; cdr3_aa: CASSRSANSLMDEQFF
v_call: TRBV5-5; cdr3_aa: CASSQGQVPFGHLLHF
v_call: TRBV11-3; cdr3_aa: CASSHPRRTGDLNTEAFF
v_call: TRBV7-8; cdr3_aa: CASSFSTGKPIEAFF
v_call: TRBV19; cdr3_aa: CASSTTVDYEQYF
v_call: TRBV27; cdr3_aa: CASSAGTSGVNEQFF
v_call: TRBV5-4; cdr3_aa: CASSRQASGANVLTF
v_call: TRBV29-1; cdr3_aa: CSVESGQGVKLFF
v_call: TRBV7-9; cdr3_aa: CASSQGTGNYGYTF
v_call: TRBV7-9; cdr3_aa: CASSPGTPEQYF